This TCR beta chain was retrieved from a study of cytomegalovirus exposure and HLA in healthy donors. PCR employed 60 Vbeta and 13 Jbeta primers. Clones were read by immunoSEQ multiplex PCR, and TCRdb kept only the in-frame ones, dropping some. Of approximately 210,000 clones listed, 60% to 80% are singletons. V dropped 3 bases and J dropped 2; count of bases not matched to a gene: 9. Germline V CDR1 and CDR2: LNHDA, SQIVND (reference sequence). The CDR3 extends over 16 amino acids. V and J are TRBV19 and TRBJ2-7; TRBD1 aligns across 8 bases. This TCR was recovered from a woman aged 25 to 39 in good health and CMV-seropositive. Sample: PBMCs. CDR3 coding DNA: TGTGCCAGTAGTATCGACAGACAGGGGCAAGCCTACGAGCAGTACTTC. It yields the protein CASSIDRQGQAYEQYF.